These T cell receptor beta chains were read from a single sample in a study of spatial heterogeneity in lung cancer. TCRdb used MiXCR to reprocess the 5' RACE reads, holding one entry per CDR3 protein. The data show 10,000 to 15,000 distinct CDR3 sequences, about 5% seen once. The source material was lung tumor tissue, sampled at surgery. These receptors originate from a male donor with early-stage non-small cell lung cancer. CDR3s include the opening cysteine and the closing phenylalanine or tryptophan. Fields, in order: clone size, J gene, D gene, V gene, CDR3 protein, CDR3 DNA. D genes are given only for firm matches. A clone size is listed for some rows: how often the clone was seen (once, few, many), or a class if it is expanded.

>many|TRBJ2-6|NA|TRBV7-6
CASSLDGYGANVLTF
TGTGCCAGCAGCTTAGACGGGTATGGGGCCAACGTCCTGACTTTC
>few|TRBJ2-4|NA|TRBV7-2
CASSLERQEFRGIQYF
TGTGCCAGCAGCTTAGAGAGACAGGAATTTCGGGGCATTCAGTACTTC
>many|TRBJ2-2|TRBD1|TRBV2
CASTYGTGVTGELFF
TGTGCCAGCACTTACGGGACAGGGGTCACCGGGGAGCTGTTTTTT
>many|TRBJ2-3|NA|TRBV7-2
CASKKTGAGLTDTQYF
TGTGCCAGCAAGAAAACGGGAGCCGGGCTCACAGATACGCAGTATTTT
>many|TRBJ2-6|TRBD1|TRBV6-5
CASSWTGTAGANVLTF
TGTGCCAGCAGTTGGACTGGGACAGCTGGGGCCAACGTCCTGACTTTC
>many|TRBJ2-2|TRBD1|TRBV6-2/TRBV6-3
CASRRQGGTGELFF
TGTGCCAGCCGCAGACAGGGGGGGACCGGGGAGCTGTTTTTT
>many|TRBJ2-3|TRBD2|TRBV7-2
CASRDLRAGTSGGSDTQYF
TGTGCCAGCAGAGATTTACGGGCGGGCACTAGCGGGGGGTCAGATACGCAGTATTTT
>many|TRBJ2-7|NA|TRBV5-1
CASSYDVGYEQYF
TGCGCCAGCAGCTACGACGTGGGGTACGAGCAGTACTTC
>many|TRBJ2-3|NA|TRBV11-2
CASSLSGGTDTQYF
TGTGCCAGCAGCCTTAGCGGAGGCACAGATACGCAGTATTTT
>many|TRBJ2-3|NA|TRBV29-1
CSVGIEERDTQYF
TGCAGCGTTGGAATCGAGGAGAGGGATACGCAGTATTTT
>many|TRBJ2-1|NA|TRBV29-1
CSVDNERMTSYNEQFF
TGCAGCGTTGATAATGAACGGATGACTTCCTACAATGAGCAGTTCTTC
>many|TRBJ2-5|NA|TRBV5-6
CASSLVGTETQYF
TGTGCCAGCAGCTTGGTGGGTACGGAGACCCAGTACTTC
>NA|TRBJ2-5|NA|TRBV20-1
CSAREAGKFGETQYF
TGCAGTGCTAGAGAGGCAGGGAAGTTTGGAGAGACCCAGTACTTC
>many|TRBJ2-6|NA|TRBV2
CASTEQISSGANVLTF
TGTGCCAGCACCGAACAGATATCCTCTGGGGCCAACGTCCTGACTTTC
>many|TRBJ2-3|NA|TRBV7-2
CASSPLGLRTDTQYF
TGTGCCAGCAGCCCCCTGGGTTTGCGCACAGATACGCAGTATTTT
>NA|TRBJ1-1|NA|TRBV14
CASSPQSNTEAFF
TGTGCCAGCAGCCCCCAGTCGAACACTGAAGCTTTCTTT
>many|TRBJ2-1|TRBD2|TRBV30
CAWSGALAVSVYNEQFF
TGTGCCTGGAGTGGGGCGCTAGCGGTATCTGTCTACAATGAGCAGTTCTTC
>many|TRBJ1-5|NA|TRBV6-2/TRBV6-3
CASRRVGIDQPQHF
TGTGCCAGCAGGCGGGTAGGTATAGATCAGCCCCAGCATTTT
>many|TRBJ1-2|TRBD1|TRBV4-2
CASSHGQGFNYGYTF
TGTGCCAGCAGCCACGGACAGGGGTTCAACTATGGCTACACCTTC
>many|TRBJ1-1|NA|TRBV30
CAWSVQGDTEAFF
TGTGCCTGGAGTGTTCAGGGTGACACTGAAGCTTTCTTT
>many|TRBJ1-4|NA|TRBV20-1
CSARGGGTNEKLFF
TGCAGTGCTAGAGGGGGGGGAACTAATGAAAAACTGTTTTTT
>many|TRBJ1-2|NA|TRBV18
CASSQGMDNYGYTF
TGTGCCAGCTCACAGGGGATGGATAACTATGGCTACACCTTC
>many|TRBJ2-1|NA|TRBV12-3/TRBV12-4
CASSQPGNEQFF
TGTGCCAGCAGTCAACCGGGCAATGAGCAGTTCTTC
>few|TRBJ2-5|TRBD2|TRBV29-1
CSVEGGAGGLETQYF
TGCAGCGTTGAAGGTGGTGCGGGGGGGCTCGAGACCCAGTACTTC
>many|TRBJ2-1|NA|TRBV4-3
CASSQDLGNSYNEQFF
TGCGCCAGCAGCCAAGATTTAGGAAACTCCTACAATGAGCAGTTCTTC
>many|TRBJ2-3|NA|TRBV7-2
CASSLAKGTDTQYF
TGTGCCAGCAGCTTAGCGAAGGGTACAGATACGCAGTATTTT
>many|TRBJ1-6|TRBD1|TRBV7-9
CASSMTGGARSPLHF
TGTGCCAGCAGCATGACAGGGGGCGCTAGATCACCCCTCCACTTT
>many|TRBJ1-4|TRBD1|TRBV10-3
CAIRRTGSDEKLFF
TGTGCCATCAGAAGGACAGGGTCGGATGAAAAACTGTTTTTT
>NA|TRBJ2-1|TRBD2|TRBV2
CASSELAGANNEQFF
TGTGCCAGCAGTGAACTAGCGGGAGCTAACAATGAGCAGTTCTTC
>medium-sized|TRBJ2-5|NA|TRBV12-3/TRBV12-4
CASSLGIGTQYF
TGTGCCAGCAGTTTAGGGATAGGGACCCAGTACTTC
>medium-sized|TRBJ1-1|NA|TRBV29-1
CSVPPDRMNTEAFF
TGCAGCGTACCCCCTGACAGGATGAACACTGAAGCTTTCTTT
>few|TRBJ1-1|NA|TRBV7-9
CASSLASRNTEAFF
TGTGCCAGCAGCTTAGCGTCGAGGAACACTGAAGCTTTCTTT
>many|TRBJ2-1|TRBD2|TRBV7-2
CASSPTSGRYNEQFF
TGTGCCAGCAGTCCGACTAGCGGGAGATACAATGAGCAGTTCTTC
>many|TRBJ2-3|TRBD2|TRBV7-2
CASSMGLAVDTQYF
TGTGCCAGCAGCATGGGACTAGCGGTAGATACGCAGTATTTT
>NA|TRBJ2-5|NA|TRBV12-3/TRBV12-4
CASSLEGLPSAETQYF
TGTGCCAGCAGTTTAGAGGGGCTTCCTTCGGCAGAGACCCAGTACTTC
>many|TRBJ1-3|NA|TRBV6-6
CASSYNQRTSGNTIYF
TGTGCCAGCAGTTACAATCAGCGGACCTCTGGAAACACCATATATTTT
>many|TRBJ2-7|TRBD2|TRBV14
CASSHPAGEGYEQYF
TGTGCCAGCAGCCACCCCGCGGGGGAAGGCTACGAGCAGTACTTC
>many|TRBJ2-3|TRBD2|TRBV7-2
CASSLGLAGGITDTQYF
TGTGCCAGCAGCTTAGGACTAGCGGGGGGGATCACAGATACGCAGTATTTT
>many|TRBJ1-1|NA|TRBV7-3
CASSRTGLGSTEAFF
TGTGCCAGCAGCCGTACAGGGCTCGGAAGCACTGAAGCTTTCTTT
>medium-sized|TRBJ2-3|NA|TRBV29-1
CSVPWRADTQYF
TGCAGCGTCCCGTGGAGGGCAGATACGCAGTATTTT
>many|TRBJ1-3|NA|TRBV6-5
CASSSRGALWGTIYF
TGTGCCAGCAGTTCACGAGGGGCCCTTTGGGGCACCATATATTTT
>many|TRBJ2-7|NA|TRBV20-1
CSATTGREQYF
TGCAGTGCTACAACAGGGAGGGAGCAGTACTTC
>many|TRBJ2-2|TRBD2|TRBV4-2
CASSPAAGGYTGELFF
TGTGCCAGCAGCCCAGCAGCGGGAGGGTACACCGGGGAGCTGTTTTTT
>many|TRBJ2-1|NA|TRBV7-8
CASSVTGTRNGNEQFF
TGTGCCAGCAGCGTTACCGGGACCCGGAACGGCAATGAGCAGTTCTTC
>many|TRBJ2-1|TRBD2|TRBV29-1
CSVDSGGPNEQFF
TGCAGCGTTGACAGCGGGGGTCCCAATGAGCAGTTCTTC
>few|TRBJ1-5|NA|TRBV19
CASSMGWQGNQPQHF
TGTGCCAGTAGTATGGGTTGGCAGGGCAATCAGCCCCAGCATTTT
>many|TRBJ1-3|NA|TRBV10-3
CAISESPWTRSGNTIYF
TGTGCCATCAGTGAGTCGCCATGGACCCGCTCTGGAAACACCATATATTTT
>many|TRBJ1-2|NA|TRBV7-2
CASSPPAGTNYGYTF
TGTGCCAGCAGCCCCCCGGCAGGGACTAACTATGGCTACACCTTC
>few|TRBJ2-6|NA|TRBV12-3/TRBV12-4
CASSFYDGANVLTF
TGTGCCAGCAGTTTTTACGACGGGGCCAACGTCCTGACTTTC
>many|TRBJ1-6|TRBD1|TRBV19
CATRSGQGNSPLHF
TGTGCCACTCGATCGGGACAGGGGAATTCACCCCTCCACTTT
>many|TRBJ2-2|TRBD2|TRBV12-3/TRBV12-4
CASIRSGRARGAGELFF
TGTGCCAGCATCCGGAGCGGGAGGGCCCGAGGCGCCGGGGAGCTGTTTTTT
>many|TRBJ1-1|NA|TRBV20-1
CSVRGTVNTEAFF
TGCAGTGTCAGAGGGACGGTGAACACTGAAGCTTTCTTT
>many|TRBJ1-1|NA|TRBV4-2
CASSHQDDTEAFF
TGTGCCAGCAGCCACCAGGATGACACTGAAGCTTTCTTT